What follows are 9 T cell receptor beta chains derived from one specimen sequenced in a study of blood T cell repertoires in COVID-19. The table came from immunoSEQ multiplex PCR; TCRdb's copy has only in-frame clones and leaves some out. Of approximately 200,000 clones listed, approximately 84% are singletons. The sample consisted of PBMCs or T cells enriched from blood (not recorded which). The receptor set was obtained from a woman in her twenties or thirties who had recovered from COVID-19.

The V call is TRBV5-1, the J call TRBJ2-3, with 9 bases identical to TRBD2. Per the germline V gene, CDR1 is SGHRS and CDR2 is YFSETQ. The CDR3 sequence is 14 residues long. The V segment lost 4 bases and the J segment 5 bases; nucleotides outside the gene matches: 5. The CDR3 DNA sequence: TGCGCCAGCAGCACGGGACTAGCTAGAGATACGCAGTATTTT. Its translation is CASSTGLARDTQYF.

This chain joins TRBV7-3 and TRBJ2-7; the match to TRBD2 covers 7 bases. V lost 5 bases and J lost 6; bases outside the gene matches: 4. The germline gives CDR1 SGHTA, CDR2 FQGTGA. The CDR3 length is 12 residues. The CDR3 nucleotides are TGTGCCAGCAGCCCCCCGGGAGGCGAGCAGTACTTC. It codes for CASSPPGGEQYF. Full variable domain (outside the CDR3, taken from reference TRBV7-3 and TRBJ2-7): GAGVSQTPSNKVTEKGKYVELRCDPISGHTALYWYRQSLGQGPEFLIYFQGTGAADDSGLPNDRFFAVRPEGSVSTLKIQRTERGDSAVYLCASSPPGGEQYFGPGTRLTVT.

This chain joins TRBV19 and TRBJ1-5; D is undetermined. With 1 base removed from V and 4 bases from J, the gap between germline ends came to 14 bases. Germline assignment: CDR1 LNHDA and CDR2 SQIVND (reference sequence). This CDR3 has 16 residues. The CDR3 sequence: CASSIGQPARNQPQHF. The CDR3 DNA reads TGTGCCAGTAGTATAGGGCAGCCGGCCAGGAATCAGCCCCAGCATTTT.

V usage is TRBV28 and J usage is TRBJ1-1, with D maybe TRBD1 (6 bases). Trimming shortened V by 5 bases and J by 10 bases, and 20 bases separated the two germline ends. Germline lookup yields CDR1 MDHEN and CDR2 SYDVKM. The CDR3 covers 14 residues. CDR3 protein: CASSLRRGTGRAFF. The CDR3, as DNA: TGTGCCAGCAGTCTCCGACGAGGTACAGGGAGAGCTTTCTTT.

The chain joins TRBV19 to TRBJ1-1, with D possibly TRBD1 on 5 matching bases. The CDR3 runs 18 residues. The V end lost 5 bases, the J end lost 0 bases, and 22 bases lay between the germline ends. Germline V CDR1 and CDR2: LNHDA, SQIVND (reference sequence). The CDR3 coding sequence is TGTGCCAGTAGTCCCTACAGGTCAAACACGATATTGAACACTGAAGCTTTCTTT. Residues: CASSPYRSNTILNTEAFF. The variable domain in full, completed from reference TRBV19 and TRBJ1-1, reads DGGITQSPKYLFRKEGQNVTLSCEQNLNHDAMYWYRQDPGQGLRLIYYSQIVNDFQKGDIAEGYSVSREKKESFPLTVTSAQKNPTAFYLCASSPYRSNTILNTEAFFGQGTRLTVV.

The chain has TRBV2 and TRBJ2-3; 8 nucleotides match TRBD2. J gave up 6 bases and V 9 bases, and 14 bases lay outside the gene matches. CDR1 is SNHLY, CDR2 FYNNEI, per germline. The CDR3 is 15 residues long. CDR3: CARGRSGVVSDTQYF. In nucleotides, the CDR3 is TGTGCCAGGGGGCGTAGCGGGGTAGTTTCGGATACGCAGTATTTT.

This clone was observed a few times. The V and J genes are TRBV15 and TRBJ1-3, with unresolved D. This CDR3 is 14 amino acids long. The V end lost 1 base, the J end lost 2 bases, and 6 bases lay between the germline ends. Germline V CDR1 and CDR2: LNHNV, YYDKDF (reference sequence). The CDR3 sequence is CATSRGGPGNTIYF. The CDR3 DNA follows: TGTGCCACCAGCAGAGGAGGGCCTGGAAACACCATATATTTT.

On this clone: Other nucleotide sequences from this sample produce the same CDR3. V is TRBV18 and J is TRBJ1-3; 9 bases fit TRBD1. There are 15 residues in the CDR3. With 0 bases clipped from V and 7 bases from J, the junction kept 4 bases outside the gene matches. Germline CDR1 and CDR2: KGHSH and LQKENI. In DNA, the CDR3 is TGTGCCAGCTCACCACCGGACAGGGGCAGGAACACCATATATTTT. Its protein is CASSPPDRGRNTIYF.

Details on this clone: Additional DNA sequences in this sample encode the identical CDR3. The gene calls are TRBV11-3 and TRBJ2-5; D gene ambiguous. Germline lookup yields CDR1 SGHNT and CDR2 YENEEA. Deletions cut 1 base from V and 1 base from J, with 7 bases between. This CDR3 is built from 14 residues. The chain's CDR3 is CASSLGGSQETQYF. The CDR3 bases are TGTGCCAGCAGCTTAGGCGGCAGCCAAGAGACCCAGTACTTC.